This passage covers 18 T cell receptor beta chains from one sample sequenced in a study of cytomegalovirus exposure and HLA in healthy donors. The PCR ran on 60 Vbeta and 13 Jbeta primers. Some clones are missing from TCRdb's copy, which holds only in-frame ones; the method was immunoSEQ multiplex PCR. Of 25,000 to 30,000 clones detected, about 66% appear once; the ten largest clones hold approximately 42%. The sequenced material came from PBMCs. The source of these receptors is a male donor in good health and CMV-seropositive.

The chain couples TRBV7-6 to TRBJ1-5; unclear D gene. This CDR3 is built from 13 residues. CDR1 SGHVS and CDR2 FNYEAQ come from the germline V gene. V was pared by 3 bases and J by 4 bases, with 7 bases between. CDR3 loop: CASSFNENQPQHF. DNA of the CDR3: TGTGCCAGCAGCTTTAACGAGAATCAGCCCCAGCATTTT.

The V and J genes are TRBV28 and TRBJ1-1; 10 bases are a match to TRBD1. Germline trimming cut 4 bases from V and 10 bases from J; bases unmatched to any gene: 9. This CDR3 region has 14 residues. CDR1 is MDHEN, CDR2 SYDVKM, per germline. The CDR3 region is CASSSGSWDRGAFF. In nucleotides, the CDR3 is TGTGCCAGCAGTTCTGGTTCCTGGGACAGGGGAGCTTTCTTT. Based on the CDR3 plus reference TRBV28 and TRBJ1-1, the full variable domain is DVKVTQSSRYLVKRTGEKVFLECVQDMDHENMFWYRQDPGLGLRLIYFSYDVKMKEKGDIPEGYSVSREKKERFSLILESASTNQTSMYLCASSSGSWDRGAFFGQGTRLTVV.

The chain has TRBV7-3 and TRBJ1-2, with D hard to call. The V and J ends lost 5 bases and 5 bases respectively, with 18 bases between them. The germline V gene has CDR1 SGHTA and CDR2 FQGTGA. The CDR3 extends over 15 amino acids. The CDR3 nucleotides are TGTGCCAGCAGCCCCTCCGCGGGTGTGCAATATGGCTACACCTTC. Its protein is CASSPSAGVQYGYTF.

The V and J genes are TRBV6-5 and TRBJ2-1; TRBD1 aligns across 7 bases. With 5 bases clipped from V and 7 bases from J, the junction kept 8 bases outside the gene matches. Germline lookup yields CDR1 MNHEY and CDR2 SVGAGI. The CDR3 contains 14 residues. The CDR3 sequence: CASSRGGAKNEQFF. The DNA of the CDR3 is TGTGCCAGCAGTCGAGGGGGCGCAAAAAATGAGCAGTTCTTC.

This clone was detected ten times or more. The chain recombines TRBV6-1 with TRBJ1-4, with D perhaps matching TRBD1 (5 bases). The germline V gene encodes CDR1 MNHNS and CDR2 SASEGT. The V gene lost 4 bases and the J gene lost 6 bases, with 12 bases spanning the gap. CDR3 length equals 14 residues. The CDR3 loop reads CASSVAGFDEKLFF. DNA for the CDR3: TGTGCCAGCAGTGTGGCAGGGTTTGATGAAAAACTGTTTTTT.

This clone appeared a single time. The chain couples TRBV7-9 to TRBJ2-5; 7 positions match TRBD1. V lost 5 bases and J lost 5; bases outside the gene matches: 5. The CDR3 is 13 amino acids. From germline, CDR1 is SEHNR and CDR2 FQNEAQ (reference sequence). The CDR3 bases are TGTGCCAGCAGCCGGACAGGCGGGGAGACCCAGTACTTC. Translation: CASSRTGGETQYF. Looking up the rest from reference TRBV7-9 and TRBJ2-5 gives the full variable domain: DTGVSQNPRHKITKRGQNVTFRCDPISEHNRLYWYRQTLGQGPEFLTYFQNEAQLEKSRLLSDRFSAERPKGSFSTLEIQRTEQGDSAMYLCASSRTGGETQYFGPGTRLLVL.

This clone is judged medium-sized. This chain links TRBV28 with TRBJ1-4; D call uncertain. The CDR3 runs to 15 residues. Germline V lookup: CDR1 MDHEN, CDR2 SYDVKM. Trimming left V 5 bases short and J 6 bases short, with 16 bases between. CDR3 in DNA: TGTGCCAGCAGTCTCAACAGTCCCCTGGATGAAAAACTGTTTTTT. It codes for CASSLNSPLDEKLFF.

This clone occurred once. The CDR3 is CASTAGDNYGYTF. CDR3 nucleotides: TGCGCCAGCACAGCAGGGGATAACTATGGCTACACCTTC. This chain joins TRBV5-1 and TRBJ1-2, with a possible D match to TRBD1 (6 bases). Trimming left V 6 bases short and J 1 base short, with 10 bases between. Germline-derived CDR1 and CDR2 are SGHRS and YFSETQ. The CDR3 is 13 residues long.

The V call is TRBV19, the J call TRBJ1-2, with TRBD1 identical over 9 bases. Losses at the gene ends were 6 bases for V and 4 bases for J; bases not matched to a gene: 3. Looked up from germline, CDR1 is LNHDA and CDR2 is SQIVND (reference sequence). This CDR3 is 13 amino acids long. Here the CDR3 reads CASSPTGGYGYTF. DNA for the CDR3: TGTGCCAGTAGCCCGACAGGGGGCTATGGCTACACCTTC.

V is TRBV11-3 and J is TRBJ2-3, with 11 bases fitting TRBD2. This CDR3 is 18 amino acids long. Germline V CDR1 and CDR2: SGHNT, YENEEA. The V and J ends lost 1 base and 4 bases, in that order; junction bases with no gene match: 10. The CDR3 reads CASSLGSGRSGGADTQYF. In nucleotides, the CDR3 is TGTGCCAGCAGCTTAGGCAGCGGACGTAGCGGGGGGGCAGATACGCAGTATTTT.

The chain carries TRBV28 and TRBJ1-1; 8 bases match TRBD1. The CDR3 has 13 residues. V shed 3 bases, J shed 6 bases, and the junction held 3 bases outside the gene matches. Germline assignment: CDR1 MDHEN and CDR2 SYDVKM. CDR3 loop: CASSFQGAAEAFF. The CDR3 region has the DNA TGTGCCAGCAGTTTCCAGGGGGCTGCTGAAGCTTTCTTT.

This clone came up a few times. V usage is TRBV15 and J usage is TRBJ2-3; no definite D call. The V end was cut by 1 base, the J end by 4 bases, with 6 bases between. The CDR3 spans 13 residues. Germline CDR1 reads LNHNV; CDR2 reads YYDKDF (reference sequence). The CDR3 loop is CATSRAGSDTQYF. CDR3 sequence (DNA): TGTGCCACCAGCAGAGCGGGTTCAGATACGCAGTATTTT.

The CDR3 sequence is CASSLLGGPYNEQFF. The CDR3, as DNA: TGTGCCAGCAGCTTACTGGGGGGGCCCTACAATGAGCAGTTCTTC. J is TRBJ2-1 and V is TRBV7-3, with D perhaps TRBD2 (7 bases). Germline loops: CDR1 SGHTA, CDR2 FQGTGA. This CDR3 spans 15 amino acids. Trimming cost V 2 bases and J 2 bases, with 10 bases left between them.

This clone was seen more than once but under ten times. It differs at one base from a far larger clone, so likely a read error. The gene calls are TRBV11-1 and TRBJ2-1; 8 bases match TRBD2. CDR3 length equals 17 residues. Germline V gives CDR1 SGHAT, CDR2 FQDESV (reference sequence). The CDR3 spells CGSSSSGDARSYNEQFF. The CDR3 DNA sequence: TGTGGCAGCAGCAGTAGCGGGGACGCCCGCTCCTACAATGAGCAGTTCTTC.

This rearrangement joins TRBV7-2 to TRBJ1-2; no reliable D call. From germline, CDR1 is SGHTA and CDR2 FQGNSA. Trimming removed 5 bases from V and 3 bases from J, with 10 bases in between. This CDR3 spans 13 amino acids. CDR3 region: CASSPVSDYGYTF. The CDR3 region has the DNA TGTGCCAGCAGCCCCGTCTCAGACTATGGCTACACCTTC.

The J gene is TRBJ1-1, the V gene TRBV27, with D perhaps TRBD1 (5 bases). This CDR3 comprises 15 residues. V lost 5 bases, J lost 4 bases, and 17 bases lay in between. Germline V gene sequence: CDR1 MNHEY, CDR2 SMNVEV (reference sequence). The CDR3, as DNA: TGTGCCAGCAGTCGAACAGGAACGGGGGTCACTGAAGCTTTCTTT. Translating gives CASSRTGTGVTEAFF.

The CDR3 sequence: CASSSLGDRGETQYF. CDR3 sequence (DNA): TGCGCCAGCAGCTCGCTAGGGGACAGAGGGGAGACCCAGTACTTC. The chain has TRBV5-1 and TRBJ2-5; 7 nucleotides align to TRBD1. The length of the CDR3 is 15 residues. Germline assignment: CDR1 SGHRS and CDR2 YFSETQ. The ends lost 3 bases at V and 5 bases at J; junction bases unmatched: 10.

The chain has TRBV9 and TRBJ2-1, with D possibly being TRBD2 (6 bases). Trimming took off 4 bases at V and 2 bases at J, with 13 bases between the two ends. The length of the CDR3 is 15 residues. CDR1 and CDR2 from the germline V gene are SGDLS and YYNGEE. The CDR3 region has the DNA TGTGCCAGCAGCCAAGGAGGGAACACCTACAATGAGCAGTTCTTC. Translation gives CASSQGGNTYNEQFF.